This T cell receptor (beta chain) was captured by sequencing in a study of blood T cell repertoires in COVID-19. Recruits, aged about 18 to 95 years, lived in about two dozen US areas. This CDR3 has 14 residues. The trim removed 6 bases at V and 3 bases at J, leaving 2 bases unmatched. The V gene's germline CDR1 is SNHLY and CDR2 FYNNEI. TCRdb's table, derived via immunoSEQ multiplex PCR, lists solely in-frame clones and lacks some. The sample lists 250,000 to 400,000 clones, roughly 90% occurring once. The V and J genes are TRBV2 and TRBJ1-5; 10 nucleotides agree with TRBD1. Sequencing was done on a sample of PBMCs or T cells enriched from blood (not recorded which). This sequence originates from a man in his 60s who had recovered from COVID-19. The CDR3 here is CASSGTGVNQPQHF. The CDR3 DNA sequence: TGTGCCAGCAGCGGGACAGGGGTCAATCAGCCCCAGCATTTT.